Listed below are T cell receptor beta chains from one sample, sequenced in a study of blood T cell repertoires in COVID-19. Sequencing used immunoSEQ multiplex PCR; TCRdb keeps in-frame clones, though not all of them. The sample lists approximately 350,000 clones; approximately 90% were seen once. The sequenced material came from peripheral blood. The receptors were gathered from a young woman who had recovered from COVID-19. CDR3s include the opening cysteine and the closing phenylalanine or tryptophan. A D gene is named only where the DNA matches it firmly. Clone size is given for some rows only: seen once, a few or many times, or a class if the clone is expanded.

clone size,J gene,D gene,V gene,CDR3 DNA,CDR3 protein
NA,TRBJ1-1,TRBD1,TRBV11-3,TGTGCCAGCAGCACCGGACAGGGGACCATGAACACTGAAGCTTTCTTT,CASSTGQGTMNTEAFF
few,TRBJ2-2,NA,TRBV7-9,TGTGCCAGCAGGGACACAACGAACACCGGGGAGCTGTTTTTT,CASRDTTNTGELFF
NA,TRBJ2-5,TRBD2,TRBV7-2,TGTGCCAGCAGCTTAGAGGGCGGGAGCTTGGAGCGAGAGACCCAGTACTTC,CASSLEGGSLERETQYF
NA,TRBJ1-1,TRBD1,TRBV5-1,TGCGCCAGCAGTGACGGACAGGGGGCTGCGAACACTGAAGCTTTCTTT,CASSDGQGAANTEAFF
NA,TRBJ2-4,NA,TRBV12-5,TGTGCTAGTGGCTTCGGGGGGCGGGACATTCAGTACTTC,CASGFGGRDIQYF
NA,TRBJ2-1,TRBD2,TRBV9,TGTGCCAGCAGCCCGGGAGGTACCTATGAGCAGTTCTTC,CASSPGGTYEQFF
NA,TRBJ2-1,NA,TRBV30,TGTGCCTGGAGAGAGTACAATGAGCAGTTCTTC,CAWREYNEQFF
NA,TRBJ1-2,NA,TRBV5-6,TGTGCCAGCAGCTGGATGACAGTAAAAGAACGTTATGGCTACACCTTC,CASSWMTVKERYGYTF
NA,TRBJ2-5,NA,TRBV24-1,TGTGCCACCAGTGATCCGGGGGAAGGGAAAGAGACCCAGTACTTC,CATSDPGEGKETQYF
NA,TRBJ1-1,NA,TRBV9,TGTGCCAGCAGCGTAGGCGGGGCGCGGACTGAAGCTTTCTTT,CASSVGGARTEAFF
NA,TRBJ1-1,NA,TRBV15,TGTGCCACCAGCAGTCCTGGACGGGGGAACACTGAAGCTTTCTTT,CATSSPGRGNTEAFF
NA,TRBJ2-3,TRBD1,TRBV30,TGTGCCTGGACCACAGGACAGGGGGGCTCAGATACGCAGTATTTT,CAWTTGQGGSDTQYF
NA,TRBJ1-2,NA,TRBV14,TGTGCCAGCAGCCAAGATGAGGTCCGCCACTATGGAGGTGGCTACACCTTC,CASSQDEVRHYGGGYTF
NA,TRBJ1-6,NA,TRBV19,TGTGCCAGTAGTTTCAGCGGCCCCACTCAACCCCTCCACTTT,CASSFSGPTQPLHF
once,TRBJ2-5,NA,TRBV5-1,TGCGCCAGCAGCTTGGAAATTGGCATCCAAGAGACCCAGTACTTC,CASSLEIGIQETQYF
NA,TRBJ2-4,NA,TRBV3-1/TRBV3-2,TGTGCCAGCAGCCCCCTGTTAGGGGGAGCGCGAAACATTCAGTACTTC,CASSPLLGGARNIQYF
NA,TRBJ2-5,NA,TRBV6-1,TGTGCCAGCAGTGAAGGCAGGCTCATAGAGACCCAGTACTTC,CASSEGRLIETQYF
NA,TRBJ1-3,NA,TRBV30,TGTGCCTGGAGTAGCTGGAGGTGGACGATCTCTGGAAACACCATATATTTT,CAWSSWRWTISGNTIYF
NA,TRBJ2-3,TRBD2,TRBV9,TGTGCCAGCACTAGCGGGACTGTAGGAGATACGCAGTATTTT,CASTSGTVGDTQYF
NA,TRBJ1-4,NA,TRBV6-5,TGTGCCAGCAGTTACTCAGGGAGGGAAAAACTGTTTTTT,CASSYSGREKLFF
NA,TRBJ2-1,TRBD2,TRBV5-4,TGTGCCAGCAGCGTAGCGGGAGGGCCTTTGGATGAGCAGTTCTTC,CASSVAGGPLDEQFF
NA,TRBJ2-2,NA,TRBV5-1,TGCGCCAGCACCGGGGGTGAGGAAACGAACACCGGGGAGCTGTTTTTT,CASTGGEETNTGELFF
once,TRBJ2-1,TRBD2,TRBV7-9,TGTGCCAGCAGCCCTCGGACTAGCGGGAAGAATGAGCAGTTCTTC,CASSPRTSGKNEQFF
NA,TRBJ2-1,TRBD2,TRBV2,TGTGCCAGCACTCGGGAGGTCCGGGAGCAGTTCTTC,CASTREVREQFF
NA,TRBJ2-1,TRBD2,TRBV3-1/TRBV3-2,TGTGCCAGCAGCCAAGGAGCGGGACTTACGGACAATGAGCAGTTCTTC,CASSQGAGLTDNEQFF
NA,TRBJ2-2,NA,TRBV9,TGTGCCAGCAGCCCACTTACCGACAGCACCGGGGAGCTGTTTTTT,CASSPLTDSTGELFF
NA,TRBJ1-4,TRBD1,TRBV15,TGTGCCACCAGCCTCGGTGGGACAGGGGGTGAAAAACTGTTTTTT,CATSLGGTGGEKLFF
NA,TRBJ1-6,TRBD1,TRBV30,TGTGCCTGGAGTTCCGGGACAGCAGACTCCTATAATTCACCCCTCCACTTT,CAWSSGTADSYNSPLHF
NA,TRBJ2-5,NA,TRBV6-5,TGTGCCAGCAGTCTCTCCTACAGGGCATCGGAGACCCAGTACTTC,CASSLSYRASETQYF
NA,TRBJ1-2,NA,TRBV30,TGTGCCTGGAGGGGTGCTTCGGCAGGCCGGATCACCTTC,CAWRGASAGRITF
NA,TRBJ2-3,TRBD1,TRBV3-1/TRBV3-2,TGTGCCAGCAGTGGGGGGGACAGGGGGAGAGATACGCAGTATTTT,CASSGGDRGRDTQYF
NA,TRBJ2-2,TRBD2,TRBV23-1,TGCGCCAGGGGGGGACTAGCGGGGAACACCGGGGAGCTGTTTTTT,CARGGLAGNTGELFF
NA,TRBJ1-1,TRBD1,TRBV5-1,TGCGCCAGCAGCTCATCAGGGGGCGCGAACACTGAAGCTTTCTTT,CASSSSGGANTEAFF
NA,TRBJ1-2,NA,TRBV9,TGTGCCAGCAGCGTAGTGGCGGCGCCCATCTATGGCTACACCTTC,CASSVVAAPIYGYTF
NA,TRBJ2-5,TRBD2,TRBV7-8,TGTGCCAGCAGCTTACTTTATGCTAGCGGAACGACCCAGTACTTC,CASSLLYASGTTQYF
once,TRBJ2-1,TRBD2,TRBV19,TGTGCCAGTAGTAGACTAGCGGGAGTGGGTGATGAGCAGTTCTTC,CASSRLAGVGDEQFF
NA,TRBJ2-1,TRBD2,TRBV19,TGTGCCAGTACTCCACTAGCGGGGGGGTACAATGAGCAGTTCTTC,CASTPLAGGYNEQFF
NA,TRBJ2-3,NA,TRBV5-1,TGCGCCAGCAGCGCGGGACCCAGTGGCACAGATACGCAGTATTTT,CASSAGPSGTDTQYF
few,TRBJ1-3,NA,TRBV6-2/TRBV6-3,TGTGCCAGCAGTTACGTTTCTTCTGGAAACACCATATATTTT,CASSYVSSGNTIYF
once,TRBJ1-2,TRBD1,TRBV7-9,TGTGCCAGCAGCAGAACCCAAACAGGGGGAGGCGGCTACACCTTC,CASSRTQTGGGGYTF
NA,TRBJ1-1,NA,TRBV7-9,TGTGCCAGCAGCCTAGGGGTCACAGGGTACTCTGAAGCTTTCTTT,CASSLGVTGYSEAFF
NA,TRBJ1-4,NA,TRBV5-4,TGTGCCAGCAGCTATGGCGGGGTGAGCGGTGAAAAACTGTTTTTT,CASSYGGVSGEKLFF
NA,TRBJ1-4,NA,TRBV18,TGTGCCAGCTCTCCCGATACGGGAGGCACTAATGAAAAACTGTTTTTT,CASSPDTGGTNEKLFF
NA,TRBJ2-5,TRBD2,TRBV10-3,TGTGCCATCAGTGAGCAGGGACTAGCGGGAGAAGAGACCCAGTACTTC,CAISEQGLAGEETQYF
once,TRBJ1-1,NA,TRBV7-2,TGTGCCAGCAGCTTAAGTTATCGGGACACTGAAGCTTTCTTT,CASSLSYRDTEAFF
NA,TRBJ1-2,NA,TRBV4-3,TGCGCCAGCAGCCCGACAGGAGATACTAACTATGGCTACACCTTC,CASSPTGDTNYGYTF
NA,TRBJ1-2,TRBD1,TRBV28,TGTGCCAGCAGCTCCGGACAGGGGAATGGCTACACCTTC,CASSSGQGNGYTF
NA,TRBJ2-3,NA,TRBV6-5,TGTGCCAGCGGGCGGGGTGAAACAGATACGCAGTATTTT,CASGRGETDTQYF
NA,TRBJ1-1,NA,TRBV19,TGTGCCAGTAGTGGCAGGGGCACTGAAGCTTTCTTT,CASSGRGTEAFF
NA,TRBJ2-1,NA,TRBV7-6,TGTGCCAGCAGCTTAATCCCCACGGAGCCTCAATACAATGAGCAGTTCTTC,CASSLIPTEPQYNEQFF
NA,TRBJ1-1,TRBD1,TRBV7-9,TGTGCCAGCAGCCGCGACAGGGGTGGTGAAGCTTTCTTT,CASSRDRGGEAFF